The sequence of this T cell receptor beta chain was determined in a study of T cells in Graves' hyperthyroidism and ophthalmopathy. The sample holds many counts of this clonotype. Trimming removed 7 bases from V and 7 bases from J, with 29 bases in between. Germline values: CDR1 DFQATT, CDR2 SNEGSKA (reference sequence). The CDR3 is 17 amino acids. TCR beta CDR3 regions were amplified from RNA transcripts. The HTBI primer set drove a first-round RT-PCR of the TCR CDR3. TCRdb reprocessed the multiplex PCR reads with MiXCR, giving one entry per CDR3 protein. The sample contains 350,000 to 400,000 distinct CDR3 sequences, about 18% of which appear only once.

The sequence was obtained from a man aged 18 to 29 with Graves' ophthalmopathy. V is TRBV20-1 and J is TRBJ2-1, with D possibly matching TRBD1 (6 bases). Sequences were obtained from blood. CDR3 sequence (DNA): TGCAGTGTCTCGGGGACACCCCTAATAGCTGAGCCTAATGAGCAGTTCTTC. Translated: CSVSGTPLIAEPNEQFF.